This T cell receptor beta chain was obtained from a study of T-cell reconstitution after alpha-beta-depleted transplantation in children. For TCRbeta, the library was prepared with unique molecular identifiers. Using its own MiXCR run on the PCR reads, TCRdb lists one record per CDR3 protein. The sample carries about 540,000 distinct CDR3 sequences, 15% to 20% recorded once. Germline assignment: CDR1 SGHTA and CDR2 FQGNSA. The CDR3 is made up of 15 amino acids. Unmatched junction bases numbered 9, after V lost 3 bases and J lost 7 bases. The specimen was PBMCs from the stem cell graft donor, collected from the stem cell graft. This TCR was recovered from a human donor who donated a stem cell graft to a child with acute lymphoblastic leukemia. The V gene is TRBV7-2, the J gene TRBJ2-7, with 10 bases matching TRBD2. This chain's CDR3 is CASSFSGGFSGEQYF. The CDR3 DNA is TGTGCCAGCAGCTTTAGCGGGGGGTTTTCAGGAGAGCAGTACTTC.